This T cell receptor (beta chain) derives from a study of cytomegalovirus exposure and HLA in healthy donors. This clone appeared a few times. The PCR had 60 Vbeta and 13 Jbeta primers. The repertoire was sequenced with immunoSEQ multiplex PCR; TCRdb's copy has only in-frame clones and lacks some. The sample contains approximately 140,000 clones, roughly 80% of which appear only once. Trimming took off 4 bases at V and 9 bases at J, with 13 bases between the two ends. CDR3 length equals 13 residues. Germline CDR1 reads MNHNS; CDR2 reads SASEGT. The rearrangement joins TRBV6-1 to TRBJ1-5, with D possibly TRBD1 on 5 matching bases. Sequencing was performed on PBMCs. The receptor was isolated from a human donor in good health. The CDR3 nucleotides are TGTGCCAGCAGTGGGGGCCTAATTAGGCCCCAGCATTTT. It codes for CASSGGLIRPQHF.